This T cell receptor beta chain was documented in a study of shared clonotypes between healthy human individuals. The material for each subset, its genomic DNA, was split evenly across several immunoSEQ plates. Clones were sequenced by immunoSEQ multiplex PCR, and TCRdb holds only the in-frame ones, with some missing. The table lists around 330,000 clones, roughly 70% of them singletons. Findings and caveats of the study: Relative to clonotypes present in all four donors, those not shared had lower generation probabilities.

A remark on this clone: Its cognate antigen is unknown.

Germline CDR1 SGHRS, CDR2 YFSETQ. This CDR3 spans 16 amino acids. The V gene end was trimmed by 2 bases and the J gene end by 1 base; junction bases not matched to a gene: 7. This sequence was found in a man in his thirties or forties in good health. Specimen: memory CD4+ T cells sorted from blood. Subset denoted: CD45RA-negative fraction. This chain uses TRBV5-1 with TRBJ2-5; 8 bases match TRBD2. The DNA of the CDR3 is TGCGCCAGCAGCTTCGGGTCAGCGGGGGTCCAAGAGACCCAGTACTTC. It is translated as CASSFGSAGVQETQYF.